The present TCR beta chain was sequenced within a study of CD8+ T cells in alopecia areata. The overall study: Twice a day, 5 to 10 mg of oral tofacitinib was administered to treated patients.

cDNA prepared by RNA extraction and subsequent reverse transcription served as the template for sequencing. The data were produced by immunoSEQ multiplex PCR, yet TCRdb's version contains in-frame clones alone and is incomplete. Among 170,000 or so clones listed, 55% to 75% were seen once. Study findings and constraints: In patients, TCRs were shared less clearly than in mice, and HLA may possibly be involved. Higher clonality and more expanded CD8+ clones appeared in lesional than normal scalp. In scalp and blood during tofacitinib, many expanded lesional clones persisted.

In the case of this clone: Its antigen remains unknown.

Sample treatment: oral pan-JAK inhibitor, 5-10 mg twice daily. CDR1 is GTSNPN and CDR2 is SVGIG in the germline V gene (reference sequence). CDR3 length: 13 residues. J was trimmed by 5 bases and V by 3 bases; bases with no gene match: 6. The material sequenced was CD4+ T cells sorted from blood, taken at week 4, from a patient treated with tofacitinib. This clonotype was obtained from a human donor with alopecia areata. V and J are TRBV30 and TRBJ2-5, with TRBD1 matching 7 bases. CDR3 sequence (DNA): TGTGCCTGGAGCCGACAGGGCCGGGAGACCCAGTACTTC. As protein: CAWSRQGRETQYF.